A single sample is the source of the 24 T cell receptor beta chains below, sequenced in a study of identical twins. Each CDR3 protein is one row after TCRdb ran MiXCR on the 5' RACE reads. This table holds some 1,600,000 distinct CDR3 sequences, about 32% found once. Sequencing used cord blood. The receptors shown here come from a newborn girl in good health.

Only a few counts were recorded for this clonotype. The chain combines TRBV11-2 with TRBJ1-2; D is perhaps TRBD1 (5 bases). Germline V gene sequence: CDR1 SGHAT, CDR2 FQNNGV. Trimming pared 6 bases from V and 0 bases from J, leaving 11 bases between. The length of the CDR3 is 14 residues. The CDR3: CASRHGGTNYGYTF. The CDR3 DNA sequence: TGTGCCAGCAGACACGGGGGAACTAACTATGGCTACACCTTC.

The chain links TRBV4-1 to TRBJ1-1; TRBD1 matches 10 bases. This CDR3 is built from 18 residues. The ends lost 0 bases at V and 2 bases at J; junction bases unmatched: 9. CDR1 MGHRA and CDR2 YSYEKL come from the germline V gene. DNA for the CDR3: TGCGCCAGCAGCCAAGATCGGTTTTGGGACAGGGGTAACACTGAAGCTTTCTTT. This translates into CASSQDRFWDRGNTEAFF.

The chain recombines TRBV12-3 or TRBV12-4 with TRBJ2-5, with 7 positions matching TRBD2. The J segment lost 4 bases and the V segment lost 5 bases, leaving 10 bases of the junction unmatched. This CDR3 contains 15 residues. DNA of the CDR3: TGTGCCAGCAGTCTGGGGGGGACGGATTCAGAGACCCAGTACTTC. Protein product: CASSLGGTDSETQYF.

The rearrangement links TRBV7-2 to TRBJ1-2, with 7 bases that match TRBD1. This CDR3 has 16 residues. Germline-derived CDR1 and CDR2 are SGHTA and FQGNSA. V lost 1 base, J lost 4 bases, and 9 bases stayed unmatched. CDR3 sequence: CASSLGQGGRGYGYTF. Here the CDR3 DNA reads TGTGCCAGCAGCTTAGGACAGGGCGGGCGAGGCTATGGCTACACCTTC.

This clonotype was seen a few times. The gene calls are TRBV18 and TRBJ2-3, with D unclear. This CDR3 contains 14 residues. The germline V and J ends were trimmed by 0 bases and 6 bases, with 10 bases remaining between them. The germline CDR1 and CDR2 sequences are KGHSH and LQKENI. The CDR3 DNA reads TGTGCCAGCTCACCACCCGGTTTGAAGGATACGCAGTATTTT. This sequence encodes CASSPPGLKDTQYF.

The V and J genes are TRBV4-2 and TRBJ2-1, with D hard to call. CDR1 and CDR2 (germline): LGHNA, YNFKEQ. There are 16 residues in the CDR3. With 1 base removed from V and 0 bases from J, the gap between germline ends came to 10 bases. In DNA, the CDR3 is TGTGCCAGCAGCCAAGTTTCCTCGAGCTCCTACAATGAGCAGTTCTTC. Encoded protein: CASSQVSSSSYNEQFF.

The rearrangement joins TRBV20-1 to TRBJ2-4, with D tentatively TRBD2 (5 bases). The end of the DNA fits TRBJ2-7 better, so the J call may be wrong. This CDR3 contains 11 residues. Germline V gives CDR1 DFQATT, CDR2 SNEGSKA (reference sequence). The CDR3 sequence is CSAKRGDEQYF. DNA of the CDR3: TGCAGTGCTAAACGGGGTGACGAGCAGTACTTC.

This clonotype was seen repeatedly, ten times or more. This chain links TRBV12-3 or TRBV12-4 with TRBJ2-5; D unclear. Trimming pared 5 bases from V and 7 bases from J, leaving 8 bases between. There are 11 residues in the CDR3. Here the CDR3 DNA reads TGTGCCAGCAGTGAATCAGGGACCCAGTACTTC. Protein: CASSESGTQYF.

The rearrangement uses TRBV7-2 and TRBJ2-5; D is ambiguous. CDR1 is SGHTA, CDR2 FQGNSA, per germline. This CDR3 contains 15 residues. V lost 4 bases, J lost 2 bases, and 14 bases lay in between. The chain's CDR3 is CASSSHDGIQETQYF. The CDR3 DNA reads as TGTGCCAGCAGCTCTCATGACGGAATACAAGAGACCCAGTACTTC.

In its sample, this clonotype was seen once. The chain is built from TRBV5-1 and TRBJ2-5, with TRBD2 identical over 12 bases. The DNA end lines up better with TRBJ2-7; the J call may be wrong. Looked up from germline, CDR1 is SGHRS and CDR2 is YFSETQ. There are 17 residues in the CDR3. The CDR3 nucleotides read TGCGCCAGCAGCTTGAGGGTGACTAGCGGGAGCCCCTACGAGCAGTACTTC. Amino acid sequence: CASSLRVTSGSPYEQYF.

The V gene is TRBV12-5, the J gene TRBJ1-2, with 7 positions matching TRBD1. After removal of 2 bases from V and 6 bases from J, the junction contained 9 bases not matched to a gene. This CDR3 has 15 amino acids. Germline CDR1 and CDR2: LGHNT and FRNRAP. CDR3 DNA sequence: TGTGCTAGTGGTTTGCTAGGACAGGCCCACCATGGCTACACCTTC. Amino acid sequence: CASGLLGQAHHGYTF.

A note on this clonotype: A much larger clone differs by one base, so this may be a read error. The chain has TRBV6-5 and TRBJ1-2; 8 positions match TRBD1. V was pared by 5 bases and J by 7 bases, with 12 bases of the junction left unmatched. Germline V gives CDR1 MNHEY, CDR2 SVGAGI. This CDR3 is 15 amino acids long. CDR3 amino acids: CASSKPRQGQGGYTF. The DNA for the CDR3 is TGTGCCAGCAGTAAACCGAGACAGGGGCAGGGTGGCTACACCTTC.

Points on this clonotype: An end of the junction differs from the germline gene, which may be a read error. The genes are TRBV27 and TRBJ2-3, with D hard to call. This CDR3 region has 14 residues. Germline CDR1 reads MNHEY; CDR2 reads SMNVEV (reference sequence). The CDR3 bases are TGTGCCAGCAGTTCTGAGACCAGCACAGATACGCGGTATTTT. This gives the protein CASSSETSTDTRYF.

The chain carries TRBV29-1 and TRBJ2-3, with 15 nucleotides matching TRBD2. The germline CDR1 and CDR2 sequences are SQVTM and ANQGSEA. V shed 6 bases and J 2 bases; nucleotides not matched to a gene: 6. This CDR3 is 16 amino acids long. This CDR3 reads CSVAGTSGGPTDTQYF. DNA of the CDR3: TGCAGCGTGGCCGGGACTAGCGGGGGGCCCACAGATACGCAGTATTTT.

The V call is TRBV6-1, the J call TRBJ1-1; unclear D gene. The CDR3 is 14 residues long. CDR1 and CDR2 (germline): MNHNS, SASEGT. The V and J ends lost 2 bases and 9 bases respectively, with 16 bases between them. The CDR3 reads CASSEIGWNGKAFF. CDR3 in DNA: TGTGCCAGCAGTGAAATCGGCTGGAATGGGAAAGCTTTCTTT.

This clonotype was seen once. CDR3 sequence: CASSQTGGVYEQFF. In nucleotides, the CDR3 is TGTGCCAGCAGTCAGACAGGGGGGGTCTACGAGCAGTTCTTC. This rearrangement joins TRBV12-3 or TRBV12-4 to TRBJ2-1; 9 bases are a match to TRBD1. The CDR3 covers 14 residues. Losses at the gene ends were 5 bases for V and 10 bases for J; bases not matched to a gene: 9.

The V and J genes are TRBV19 and TRBJ2-2; D remains ambiguous. The germline gives CDR1 LNHDA, CDR2 SQIVND (reference sequence). V was pared by 8 bases and J by 3 bases, with 4 bases between. The CDR3 consists of 11 residues. CDR3 amino acids: CASGYTGELFF. Written as DNA, the CDR3 is TGTGCCAGTGGGTACACCGGGGAGCTGTTTTTT.

As for this clonotype: It may be a read error: a sequence one base away is much more abundant. The V call is TRBV20-1, the J call TRBJ2-1; 8 bases agree with TRBD1. Germline CDR1 DFQATT, CDR2 SNEGSKA (reference sequence). This CDR3 is 13 amino acids long. Germline trimming cut 6 bases from V and 13 bases from J; bases unmatched to any gene: 14. The CDR3 nucleotides read TGCAGTGCAGAAACAGGGGGAAAAGAGACCCAGTTCTTC. Its protein product is CSAETGGKETQFF.

The rearrangement links TRBV7-9 to TRBJ1-4; unclear D gene. This CDR3 has 14 amino acids. Germline CDR1 reads SEHNR; CDR2 reads FQNEAQ (reference sequence). Trimming left V 2 bases short and J 5 bases short, with 9 bases between. The CDR3 region has the DNA TGTGCCAGCAGCTTACAGAGTGGGAATGAAAAACTGTTTTTT. Protein: CASSLQSGNEKLFF.

This chain links TRBV13 with TRBJ2-1; 15 positions agree with TRBD2. CDR1 is PRHDT, CDR2 FYEKMQ, per germline (reference sequence). The CDR3 totals 19 residues. The J segment lost 0 bases and the V segment lost 1 base, leaving 4 bases of the junction unmatched. The CDR3 loop is CASSLVGLAGGSSYNEQFF. CDR3 bases: TGTGCCAGCAGCTTAGTCGGACTAGCGGGGGGGAGCTCCTACAATGAGCAGTTCTTC.

This chain connects TRBV4-1 to TRBJ2-1, with TRBD2 as a possible D gene (6 bases). Trimming left V 0 bases short and J 2 bases short, with 17 bases between. The CDR3 length is 18 residues. Germline-derived CDR1 and CDR2 are MGHRA and YSYEKL. The CDR3 bases are TGCGCCAGCAGCCAAGATAAGGGAACTAGCAGGCCCTACAATGAGCAGTTCTTC. It encodes CASSQDKGTSRPYNEQFF.

This chain links TRBV19 with TRBJ2-3; possibly TRBD2 for D (6 bases). Germline lookup yields CDR1 LNHDA and CDR2 SQIVND (reference sequence). The CDR3 is 17 amino acids. V shed 5 bases and J shed 0 bases, with 18 bases lying between them. CDR3 amino acids: CASSLLSGVASTDTQYF. CDR3 nucleotides: TGTGCCAGTAGTCTTCTTAGCGGAGTGGCTAGCACAGATACGCAGTATTTT. Full variable domain (missing parts from reference TRBV19 and TRBJ2-3): DGGITQSPKYLFRKEGQNVTLSCEQNLNHDAMYWYRQDPGQGLRLIYYSQIVNDFQKGDIAEGYSVSREKKESFPLTVTSAQKNPTAFYLCASSLLSGVASTDTQYFGPGTRLTVL.

The chain employs TRBV13 and TRBJ2-7; TRBD1 or TRBD2 may be the D gene (6 bases each). V was pared by 0 bases and J by 4 bases, with 13 bases between. The V gene's germline CDR1 is PRHDT and CDR2 FYEKMQ (reference sequence). The length of the CDR3 is 15 residues. CDR3 nucleotides: TGTGCCAGCAGCTTAGGCGGGGGCACATTTTACGAGCAGTACTTC. Protein sequence: CASSLGGGTFYEQYF.

Remarks on this clonotype: One junction end disagrees with the germline gene, perhaps due to a read error. The V call is TRBV7-7, the J call TRBJ2-5; 7 bases align to TRBD2. The CDR3 consists of 15 residues. Looked up from germline, CDR1 is SSHAT and CDR2 is FNYEAQ (reference sequence). CDR3 protein: CASSLTGGTGNEQYF. CDR3 nucleotides: TGTGCTAGCAGCTTGACGGGAGGAACGGGAAATGAGCAGTACTTC.